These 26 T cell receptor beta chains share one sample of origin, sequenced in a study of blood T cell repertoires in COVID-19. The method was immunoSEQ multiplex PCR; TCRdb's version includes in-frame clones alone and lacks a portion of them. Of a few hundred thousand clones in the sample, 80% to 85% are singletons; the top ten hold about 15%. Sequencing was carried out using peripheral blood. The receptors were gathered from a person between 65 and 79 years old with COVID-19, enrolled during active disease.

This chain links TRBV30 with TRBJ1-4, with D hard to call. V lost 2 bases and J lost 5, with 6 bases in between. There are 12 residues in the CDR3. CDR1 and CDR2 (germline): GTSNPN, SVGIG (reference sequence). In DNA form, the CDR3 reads TGTGCCTGGAGTCAGAGGAATGAAAAACTGTTTTTT. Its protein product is CAWSQRNEKLFF.

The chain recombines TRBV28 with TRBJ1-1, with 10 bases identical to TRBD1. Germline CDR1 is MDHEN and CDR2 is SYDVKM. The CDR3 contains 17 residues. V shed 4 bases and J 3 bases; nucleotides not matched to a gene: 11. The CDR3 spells CASSYRDRGEGDTEAFF. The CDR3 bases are TGTGCCAGCAGTTACCGGGACAGGGGAGAAGGGGACACTGAAGCTTTCTTT.

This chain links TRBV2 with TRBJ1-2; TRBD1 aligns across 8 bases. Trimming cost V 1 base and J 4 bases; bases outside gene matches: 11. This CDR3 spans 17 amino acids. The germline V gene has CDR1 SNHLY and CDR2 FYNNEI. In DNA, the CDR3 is TGTGCCAGCAGTGAAGGGGGTATCGTGACAGGGGCCTATGGCTACACCTTC. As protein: CASSEGGIVTGAYGYTF. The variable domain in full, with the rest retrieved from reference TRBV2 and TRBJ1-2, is EPEVTQTPSHQVTQMGQEVILRCVPISNHLYFYWYRQILGQKVEFLVSFYNNEISEKSEIFDDQFSVERPDGSNFTLKIRSTKLEDSAMYFCASSEGGIVTGAYGYTFGSGTRLTVV.

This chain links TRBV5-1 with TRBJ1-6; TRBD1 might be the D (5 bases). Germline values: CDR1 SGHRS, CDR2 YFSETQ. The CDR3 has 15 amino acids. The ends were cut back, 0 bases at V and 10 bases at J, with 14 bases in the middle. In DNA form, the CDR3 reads TGCGCCAGCAGCTTGGTTGCCGGGGGGGGATCACCCCTCCACTTT. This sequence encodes CASSLVAGGGSPLHF.

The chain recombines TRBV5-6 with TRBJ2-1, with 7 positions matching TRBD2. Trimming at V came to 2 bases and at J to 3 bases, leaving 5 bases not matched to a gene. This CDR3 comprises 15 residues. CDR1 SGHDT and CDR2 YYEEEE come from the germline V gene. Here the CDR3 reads CASSFRGGVYNEQFF. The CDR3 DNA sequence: TGTGCCAGCAGCTTTAGGGGAGGGGTCTACAATGAGCAGTTCTTC.

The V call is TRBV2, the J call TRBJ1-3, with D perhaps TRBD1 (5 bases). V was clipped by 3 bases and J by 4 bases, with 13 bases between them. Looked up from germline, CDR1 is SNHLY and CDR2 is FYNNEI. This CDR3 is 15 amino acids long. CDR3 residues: CASSDGGVWGNTIYF. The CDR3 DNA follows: TGTGCCAGCAGTGACGGGGGAGTGTGGGGAAACACCATATATTTT.

The DNA for the CDR3 is TGTGCCAGCAGTTTTGGGACAGGGCTTAATGGCTACACCTTC. Amino acids: CASSFGTGLNGYTF. The chain carries TRBV28 and TRBJ1-2; 9 bases line up with TRBD1. Germline values: CDR1 MDHEN, CDR2 SYDVKM. This CDR3 comprises 14 residues. The V gene end was trimmed by 3 bases and the J gene end by 6 bases; junction bases not matched to a gene: 5.

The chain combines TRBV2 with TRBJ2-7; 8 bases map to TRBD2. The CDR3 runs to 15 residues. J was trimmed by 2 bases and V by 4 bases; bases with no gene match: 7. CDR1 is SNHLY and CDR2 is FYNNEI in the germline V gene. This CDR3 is CASSGQRGFPYEQYF. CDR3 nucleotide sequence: TGTGCCAGCAGTGGACAGCGGGGGTTTCCCTACGAGCAGTACTTC.

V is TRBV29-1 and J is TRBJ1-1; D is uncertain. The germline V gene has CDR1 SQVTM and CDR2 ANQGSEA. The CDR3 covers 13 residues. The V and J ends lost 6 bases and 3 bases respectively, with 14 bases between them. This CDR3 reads CSVQGGGYTEAFF. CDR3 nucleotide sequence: TGCAGCGTCCAAGGCGGAGGCTACACTGAAGCTTTCTTT. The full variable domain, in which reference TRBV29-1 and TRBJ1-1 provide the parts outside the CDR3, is SAVISQKPSRDICQRGTSLTIQCQVDSQVTMMFWYRQQPGQSLTLIATANQGSEATYESGFVIDKFPISRPNLTFSTLTVSNMSPEDSSIYLCSVQGGGYTEAFFGQGTRLTVV.

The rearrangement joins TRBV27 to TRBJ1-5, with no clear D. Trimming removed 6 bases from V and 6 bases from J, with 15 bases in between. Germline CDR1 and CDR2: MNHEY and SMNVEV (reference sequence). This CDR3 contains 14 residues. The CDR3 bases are TGTGCCAGCAGATTAAATGGTGTCGGTCAGCCCCAGCATTTT. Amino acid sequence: CASRLNGVGQPQHF.

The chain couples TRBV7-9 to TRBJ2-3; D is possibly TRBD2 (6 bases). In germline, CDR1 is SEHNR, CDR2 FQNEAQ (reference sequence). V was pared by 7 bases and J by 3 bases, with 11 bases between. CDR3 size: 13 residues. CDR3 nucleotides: TGTGCCAGCATGGCGGGGCATACAGATACGCAGTATTTT. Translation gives CASMAGHTDTQYF.

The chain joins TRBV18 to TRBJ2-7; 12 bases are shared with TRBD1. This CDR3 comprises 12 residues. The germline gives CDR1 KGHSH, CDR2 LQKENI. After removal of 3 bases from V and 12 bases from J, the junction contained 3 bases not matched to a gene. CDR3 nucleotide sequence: TGTGCCAGCTCACCCCGGGACAGGGGGCCGTACTTC. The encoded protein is CASSPRDRGPYF.

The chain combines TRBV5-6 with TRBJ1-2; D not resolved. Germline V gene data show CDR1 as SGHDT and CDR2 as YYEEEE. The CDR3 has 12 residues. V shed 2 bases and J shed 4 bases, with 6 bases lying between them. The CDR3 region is CASSFRSYGYTF. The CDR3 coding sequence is TGTGCCAGCAGCTTCAGATCCTATGGCTACACCTTC.

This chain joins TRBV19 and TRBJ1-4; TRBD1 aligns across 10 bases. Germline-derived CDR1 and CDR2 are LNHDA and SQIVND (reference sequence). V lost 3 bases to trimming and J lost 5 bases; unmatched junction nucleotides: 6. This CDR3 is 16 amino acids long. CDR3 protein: CASSIVPGQGNEKLFF. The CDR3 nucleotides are TGTGCCAGTAGTATTGTGCCGGGACAGGGGAATGAAAAACTGTTTTTT.

The CDR3: CASSHGGLGIPDTQYF. CDR3 coding DNA: TGCGCCAGCAGCCACGGGGGGTTGGGAATCCCAGATACGCAGTATTTT. This sequence joins TRBV4-1 and TRBJ2-3, with 7 bases fitting TRBD2. The CDR3 spans 16 residues. CDR1 MGHRA and CDR2 YSYEKL come from the germline V gene. V lost 3 bases and J lost 4; bases outside the gene matches: 10.

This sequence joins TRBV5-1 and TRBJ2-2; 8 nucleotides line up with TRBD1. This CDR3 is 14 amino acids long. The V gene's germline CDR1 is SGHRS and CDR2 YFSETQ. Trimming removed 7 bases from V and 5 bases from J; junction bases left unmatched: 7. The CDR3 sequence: CASQRTGNTGELFF. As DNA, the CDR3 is TGCGCCAGCCAAAGGACAGGGAATACCGGGGAGCTGTTTTTT.

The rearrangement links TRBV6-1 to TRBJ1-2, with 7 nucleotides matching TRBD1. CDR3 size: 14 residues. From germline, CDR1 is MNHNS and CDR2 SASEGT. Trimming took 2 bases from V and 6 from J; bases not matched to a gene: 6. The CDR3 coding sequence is TGTGCCAGCAGTGAAATGGGACAGAAACATGGCTACACCTTC. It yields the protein CASSEMGQKHGYTF.

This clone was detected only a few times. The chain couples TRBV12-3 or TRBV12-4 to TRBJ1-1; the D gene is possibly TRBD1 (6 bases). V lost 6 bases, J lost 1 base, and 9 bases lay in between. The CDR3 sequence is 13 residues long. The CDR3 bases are TGTGCCAGCAGCTGGACAGCGAACACTGAAGCTTTCTTT. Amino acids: CASSWTANTEAFF.

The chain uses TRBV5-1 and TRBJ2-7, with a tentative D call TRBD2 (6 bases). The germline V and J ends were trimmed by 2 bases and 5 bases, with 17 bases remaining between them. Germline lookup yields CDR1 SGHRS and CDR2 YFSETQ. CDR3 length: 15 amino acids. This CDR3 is CASSLENGSMDEQYF. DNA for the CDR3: TGCGCCAGCAGCTTAGAAAACGGGAGTATGGACGAGCAGTACTTC.

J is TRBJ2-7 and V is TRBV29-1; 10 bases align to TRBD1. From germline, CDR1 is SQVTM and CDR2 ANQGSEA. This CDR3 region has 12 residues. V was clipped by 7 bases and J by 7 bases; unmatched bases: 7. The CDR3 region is CSGGTGVWEQYF. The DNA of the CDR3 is TGCAGCGGGGGGACAGGGGTTTGGGAGCAGTACTTC.

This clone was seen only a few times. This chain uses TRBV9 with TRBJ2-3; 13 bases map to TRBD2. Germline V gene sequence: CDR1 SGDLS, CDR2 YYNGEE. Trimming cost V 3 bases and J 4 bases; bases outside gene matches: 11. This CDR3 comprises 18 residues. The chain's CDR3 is CASSAKIGLAGVPDTQYF. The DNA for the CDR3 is TGTGCCAGCAGCGCCAAAATCGGACTAGCGGGAGTTCCAGATACGCAGTATTTT.

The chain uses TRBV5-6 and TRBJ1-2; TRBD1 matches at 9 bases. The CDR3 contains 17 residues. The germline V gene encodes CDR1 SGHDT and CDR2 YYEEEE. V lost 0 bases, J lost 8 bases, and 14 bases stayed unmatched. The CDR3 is CASSLGPQTGGGLGYTF. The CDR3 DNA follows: TGTGCCAGCAGCTTGGGCCCACAAACAGGGGGCGGGTTAGGCTACACCTTC.

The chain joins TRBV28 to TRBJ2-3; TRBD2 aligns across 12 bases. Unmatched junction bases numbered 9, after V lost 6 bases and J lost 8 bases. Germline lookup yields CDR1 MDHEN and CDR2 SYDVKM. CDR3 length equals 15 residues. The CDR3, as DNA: TGTGCCAGCAGCCTCGGGCTAGCGGGGGGGGGTACGCAGTATTTT. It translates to CASSLGLAGGGTQYF.

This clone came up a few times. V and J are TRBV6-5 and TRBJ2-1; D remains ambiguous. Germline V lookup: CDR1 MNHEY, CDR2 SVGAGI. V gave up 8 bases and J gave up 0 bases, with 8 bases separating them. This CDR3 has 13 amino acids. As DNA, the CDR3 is TGTGCCAGCGTTAGGAGCTCCTACAATGAGCAGTTCTTC. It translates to CASVRSSYNEQFF.

The DNA for the CDR3 is TGTGCCAGCAGCAAAGATTCGGCCAGGGCAAAACAAGAGACCCAGTACTTC. Its translation is CASSKDSARAKQETQYF. V and J are TRBV21-1 and TRBJ2-5; TRBD1 is the table's D call, not checked against the DNA. TRBV21-1 is marked as a pseudogene. This CDR3 region has 17 residues.

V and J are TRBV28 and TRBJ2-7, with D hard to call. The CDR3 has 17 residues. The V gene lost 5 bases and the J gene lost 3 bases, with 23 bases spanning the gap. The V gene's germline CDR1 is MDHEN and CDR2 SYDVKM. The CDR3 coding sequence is TGTGCCAGCAGTCTACCAATCCCCGTACCCGGTTTCTACGAGCAGTACTTC. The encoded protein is CASSLPIPVPGFYEQYF. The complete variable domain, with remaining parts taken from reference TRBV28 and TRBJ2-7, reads DVKVTQSSRYLVKRTGEKVFLECVQDMDHENMFWYRQDPGLGLRLIYFSYDVKMKEKGDIPEGYSVSREKKERFSLILESASTNQTSMYLCASSLPIPVPGFYEQYFGPGTRLTVT.